Following are 26 T cell receptor beta chains from one sample sequenced in a study of cytotoxic CD8 clonotypes in ibrutinib-treated CLL. This table comes from immunoSEQ multiplex PCR, and its TCRdb copy is limited to in-frame clones, with some not included. The repertoire holds hundreds of thousands of clones, with roughly 77% as singletons. Sequencing used PBMCs, obtained after 12 months of ibrutinib treatment. The receptors stem from a human donor with chronic lymphocytic leukemia.

The chain links TRBV4-1 to TRBJ1-5; D not resolved. Germline V lookup: CDR1 MGHRA, CDR2 YSYEKL. Trimming removed 0 bases from V and 4 bases from J, with 16 bases in between. The CDR3 spans 17 residues. CDR3 region: CASSQDSSRATNQPQHF. CDR3 in DNA: TGCGCCAGCAGCCAAGATTCCTCCCGGGCAACAAATCAGCCCCAGCATTTT.

This clone was found a few times. The rearrangement links TRBV28 to TRBJ1-4; D may be TRBD1 (6 bases). CDR1 MDHEN and CDR2 SYDVKM come from the germline V gene. V was clipped by 3 bases and J by 8 bases, with 13 bases between them. The CDR3 is made up of 14 amino acids. The CDR3 region is CASSFGGRSEKLFF. CDR3 sequence (DNA): TGTGCCAGCAGTTTTGGGGGGCGCTCGGAAAAACTGTTTTTT.

This clone was picked up a small number of times. The chain couples TRBV9 to TRBJ1-1, with 9 bases that match TRBD1. Germline CDR1 SGDLS, CDR2 YYNGEE. With 3 bases clipped from V and 5 bases from J, the junction kept 5 bases outside the gene matches. The CDR3 runs 14 residues. CDR3 DNA: TGTGCCAGCAGCGCCCGACAGGGGGGTACTGAAGCTTTCTTT. Protein: CASSARQGGTEAFF.

The chain carries TRBV30 and TRBJ1-6; D not resolved. Germline CDR1 reads GTSNPN; CDR2 reads SVGIG (reference sequence). This CDR3 comprises 10 residues. Between the trimmed V and J ends, which lost 5 bases and 11 bases, there was a span of 7 bases. CDR3 region: CAWGRTPLHF. DNA for the CDR3: TGTGCCTGGGGGCGGACACCCCTCCACTTT.

This clone was seen once. The CDR3 loop is CASSPLGSYNEQFF. DNA for the CDR3: TGTGCCAGCAGCCCGCTGGGCTCCTACAATGAGCAGTTCTTC. The chain joins TRBV5-4 to TRBJ2-1; D not resolved. CDR1 and CDR2 (germline): SGHNT, YYREEE (reference sequence). This CDR3 is 14 amino acids long. The V gene lost 4 bases and the J gene lost 0 bases, with 8 bases spanning the gap.

The chain is built from TRBV28 and TRBJ1-1; D is uncertain. V was pared by 2 bases and J by 5 bases, with 9 bases between. CDR3 length equals 13 residues. Germline V gene lookup returns CDR1 MDHEN and CDR2 SYDVKM. The CDR3 is CASSLAHRTEAFF. CDR3 in DNA: TGTGCCAGCAGTTTAGCCCATAGGACTGAAGCTTTCTTT. The full variable domain, in which reference TRBV28 and TRBJ1-1 provide the parts outside the CDR3, is DVKVTQSSRYLVKRTGEKVFLECVQDMDHENMFWYRQDPGLGLRLIYFSYDVKMKEKGDIPEGYSVSREKKERFSLILESASTNQTSMYLCASSLAHRTEAFFGQGTRLTVV.

V gene TRBV30 combines with J gene TRBJ2-5; TRBD1 matches 7 bases. CDR3 length: 14 residues. V lost 5 bases and J lost 2; bases outside the gene matches: 8. CDR1 GTSNPN and CDR2 SVGIG come from the germline V gene (reference sequence). CDR3 nucleotides: TGTGCCTGGGAGACAGGGTCCACTCAAGAGACCCAGTACTTC. It translates to CAWETGSTQETQYF.

V gene TRBV25-1 combines with J gene TRBJ1-1, with 8 positions matching TRBD1. J was trimmed by 5 bases and V by 6 bases; bases with no gene match: 5. The CDR3 loop spans 13 amino acids. Germline V gene sequence: CDR1 MGHDK, CDR2 SYGVNS. This CDR3 reads CASRTGAATEAFF. Written as DNA, the CDR3 is TGTGCCAGCAGGACAGGGGCGGCGACTGAAGCTTTCTTT. The full variable domain, its missing parts supplied by reference TRBV25-1 and TRBJ1-1, is EADIYQTPRYLVIGTGKKITLECSQTMGHDKMYWYQQDPGMELHLIHYSYGVNSTEKGDLSSESTVSRIRTEHFPLTLESARPSHTSQYLCASRTGAATEAFFGQGTRLTVV.

The chain uses TRBV7-6 and TRBJ2-3, with 8 bases fitting TRBD2. CDR3 size: 13 residues. Germline CDR1 SGHVS, CDR2 FNYEAQ. The V and J ends lost 5 bases and 11 bases, in that order; junction bases with no gene match: 9. CDR3: CASSLNSGVQQYF. The CDR3 nucleotides read TGTGCCAGCAGCCTGAATAGCGGGGTCCAGCAGTATTTT.

The chain has TRBV6-1 and TRBJ1-2; D is undetermined. V lost 5 bases, J lost 8 bases, and 9 bases lay in between. Germline V gives CDR1 MNHNS, CDR2 SASEGT. This CDR3 has 11 residues. The CDR3 protein is CASSSLYGYTF. The CDR3 bases are TGTGCCAGCAGTTCCCTATACGGCTACACCTTC.

V and J are TRBV6-5 and TRBJ1-1; D is possibly TRBD1 (6 bases). The CDR3 has 14 residues. Looked up from germline, CDR1 is MNHEY and CDR2 is SVGAGI. V lost 5 bases to trimming and J lost 1 base, with 11 bases between them. The CDR3 bases are TGTGCCAGCAGTCTCGACAGGCGGAACACTGAAGCTTTCTTT. Translation gives CASSLDRRNTEAFF.

V and J are TRBV11-2 and TRBJ2-3, with D perhaps given as TRBD1 or TRBD2 (5 bases each). CDR3 size: 15 residues. V lost 1 base and J 5 bases, leaving 13 bases between the germline ends. Germline-derived CDR1 and CDR2 are SGHAT and FQNNGV. The CDR3 nucleotides are TGTGCCAGCAGCTTAGTGGGGGTTCGTGGAGATACGCAGTATTTT. This codes for CASSLVGVRGDTQYF.

This sequence joins TRBV27 and TRBJ2-7, with TRBD1 as a possible D gene (6 bases). The V gene lost 3 bases and the J gene lost 4 bases, with 13 bases spanning the gap. The CDR3 has 14 amino acids. Looked up from germline, CDR1 is MNHEY and CDR2 is SMNVEV (reference sequence). This CDR3 is CASSFIDRMYEQYF. For the CDR3, the DNA is TGTGCCAGCAGTTTTATTGACAGGATGTACGAGCAGTACTTC.

The chain joins TRBV6-6 to TRBJ1-2; unclear D gene. The germline CDR1 and CDR2 sequences are MNHNY and SVGAGI (reference sequence). V lost 5 bases, J lost 6 bases, and 16 bases lay in between. The CDR3 contains 14 residues. The CDR3 region is CASSTLGPRDGYTF. The DNA of the CDR3 is TGTGCCAGCAGTACACTGGGCCCTAGGGATGGCTACACCTTC.

The chain recombines TRBV27 with TRBJ2-1; TRBD1 agrees at 10 bases. The CDR3 is 15 amino acids. J was trimmed by 7 bases and V by 4 bases; bases with no gene match: 7. Looked up from germline, CDR1 is MNHEY and CDR2 is SMNVEV (reference sequence). The CDR3 DNA is TGTGCCAGCAGTTGGGACAGGGGCCCGGTGAATGAGCAGTTCTTC. Its protein product is CASSWDRGPVNEQFF.

V usage is TRBV9 and J usage is TRBJ1-6, with TRBD1 identical over 10 bases. The CDR3 length is 14 residues. Germline CDR1 SGDLS, CDR2 YYNGEE. The ends lost 5 bases at V and 10 bases at J; junction bases unmatched: 6. The CDR3 nucleotides are TGTGCCAGCAGTCAGGACAGGGGGGTGTCACCCCTCCACTTT. The encoded protein is CASSQDRGVSPLHF.

The chain couples TRBV7-3 to TRBJ1-4, with 7 bases matching TRBD1. The junction had 6 bases not matched to a gene; V was cut back by 1 base and J by 7 bases. Germline V CDR1 and CDR2: SGHTA, FQGTGA. The CDR3 sequence is 15 residues long. CDR3 amino acids: CASSLKGGMTEKLFF. As DNA, the CDR3 is TGTGCCAGCAGCTTAAAAGGGGGCATGACTGAAAAACTGTTTTTT.

The chain employs TRBV19 and TRBJ2-3; 12 bases align to TRBD2. V was pared by 3 bases and J by 5 bases, with 6 bases of the junction left unmatched. Germline lookup yields CDR1 LNHDA and CDR2 SQIVND (reference sequence). The CDR3 runs 16 residues. The CDR3: CASSMLAGGSGDTQYF. In DNA, the CDR3 is TGTGCCAGTAGTATGCTAGCGGGGGGGTCGGGAGATACGCAGTATTTT.

J is TRBJ2-3 and V is TRBV11-3; 8 positions match TRBD2. The CDR3 consists of 15 residues. J was trimmed by 0 bases and V by 1 base; bases with no gene match: 0. Looked up from germline, CDR1 is SGHNT and CDR2 is YENEEA. CDR3: CASSLGLASTDTQYF. The CDR3 region has the DNA TGTGCCAGCAGCTTAGGACTAGCGAGCACAGATACGCAGTATTTT.

This rearrangement joins TRBV28 to TRBJ2-7; 7 bases fit TRBD1. The V and J ends lost 2 bases and 2 bases, in that order; junction bases with no gene match: 3. Per the germline V gene, CDR1 is MDHEN and CDR2 is SYDVKM. This CDR3 comprises 14 residues. The CDR3 bases are TGTGCCAGCAGTTTACTTACAGGGGCCTACGAGCAGTACTTC. It codes for CASSLLTGAYEQYF. Filled out from reference TRBV28 and TRBJ2-7, the complete variable domain reads DVKVTQSSRYLVKRTGEKVFLECVQDMDHENMFWYRQDPGLGLRLIYFSYDVKMKEKGDIPEGYSVSREKKERFSLILESASTNQTSMYLCASSLLTGAYEQYFGPGTRLTVT.

The chain carries TRBV6-1 and TRBJ2-7, with D unclear. Germline CDR1 MNHNS, CDR2 SASEGT. Trimming took off 4 bases at V and 7 bases at J, with 14 bases between the two ends. The CDR3 loop spans 13 amino acids. The CDR3 region has the DNA TGTGCCAGCAGTGCCGTTTCCCCTAGGGAGCAGTACTTC. The encoded protein is CASSAVSPREQYF.

V usage is TRBV6-5 and J usage is TRBJ2-1; perhaps TRBD1 as D (6 bases). Trimming took off 6 bases at V and 0 bases at J, with 9 bases between the two ends. Germline V gene data show CDR1 as MNHEY and CDR2 as SVGAGI. The CDR3 loop spans 14 amino acids. CDR3 in amino acids: CASRGQSSYNEQFF. The DNA for the CDR3 is TGTGCCAGCAGAGGACAGAGCTCCTACAATGAGCAGTTCTTC.

J is TRBJ2-7 and V is TRBV28; D is unclear. V was clipped by 5 bases and J by 7 bases, with 12 bases between them. This CDR3 spans 12 amino acids. Germline V gives CDR1 MDHEN, CDR2 SYDVKM. The DNA for the CDR3 is TGTGCCAGCAGTGTTAGGGTGGGGGAGCAGTACTTC. Translated: CASSVRVGEQYF.

The chain carries TRBV28 and TRBJ2-3; TRBD2 matches at 9 bases. This CDR3 spans 13 amino acids. Germline CDR1 reads MDHEN; CDR2 reads SYDVKM. The J segment lost 4 bases and the V segment lost 6 bases, leaving 2 bases of the junction unmatched. This CDR3 reads CASRLAGADTQYF. The CDR3 DNA sequence: TGTGCCAGCAGATTAGCGGGAGCAGATACGCAGTATTTT.

The gene calls are TRBV5-1 and TRBJ2-1, with D tentatively TRBD1 (5 bases). Trimming removed 4 bases from V and 0 bases from J, with 20 bases in between. Germline values: CDR1 SGHRS, CDR2 YFSETQ. The CDR3 loop spans 18 amino acids. This chain's CDR3 is CASSHVATGTLSYNEQFF. CDR3 DNA: TGCGCCAGCAGCCACGTGGCTACAGGTACTCTCTCCTACAATGAGCAGTTCTTC. Using reference TRBV5-1 and TRBJ2-1 for the parts outside the CDR3, the full variable domain is KAGVTQTPRYLIKTRGQQVTLSCSPISGHRSVSWYQQTPGQGLQFLFEYFSETQRNKGNFPGRFSGRQFSNSRSEMNVSTLELGDSALYLCASSHVATGTLSYNEQFFGPGTRLTVL.

The V call is TRBV10-3, the J call TRBJ1-4; tentatively, D is TRBD1 (5 bases). The CDR3 is made up of 15 amino acids. From germline, CDR1 is ENHRY and CDR2 SYGVKD. V lost 4 bases, J lost 4 bases, and 13 bases lay in between. The chain's CDR3 is CAISGGGDHNEKLFF. CDR3 in DNA: TGTGCCATCAGTGGGGGAGGGGACCATAATGAAAAACTGTTTTTT.